This TCR beta chain was sequenced during a study of blood T cell repertoires in COVID-19. Study at large: The United States, Italy and Spain supplied acute and convalescent COVID-19 samples. PBMCs, B-cell-depleted T cells, or T cells provided the cDNA or gDNA that made up the material.

The CDR3 covers 15 residues. V was trimmed by 0 bases and J by 3 bases, leaving 12 bases between them. Germline V gene sequence: CDR1 SGHRS, CDR2 YFSETQ. In the study's own analysis: Reference gene primer amplification gave nucleated cell count estimates. Here immunoSEQ multiplex PCR was the method, and the copy in TCRdb shows in-frame clones only, minus some. The D gene and trimming were derived from the DNA, and the V and J assignments and clone size from that table. This sample has about 180,000 clones, with about 89% found just once. This sequence was found in a man aged 18-30 years who had recovered from COVID-19. What was sequenced was peripheral blood. The gene calls are TRBV5-1 and TRBJ2-5; tentative D call: TRBD2 (5 bases). CDR3 coding DNA: TGCGCCAGCAGCTTGGCGGGGATCCGTAAAGAGACCCAGTACTTC. This gives the protein CASSLAGIRKETQYF.